This passage covers 26 T cell receptor beta chains from one sample sequenced in a study of CD8 T cells in ankylosing spondylitis. TCRdb reprocessed the 5' RACE reads with MiXCR, giving one entry per CDR3 protein. The sample includes approximately 260,000 distinct CDR3 sequences, 15% to 20% of them seen just once. Sequencing was carried out using blood, either unsorted or a sorted T cell fraction (not recorded which). The receptors were sampled from a male donor with ankylosing spondylitis or in good health (not recorded which).

The V and J genes are TRBV11-2 and TRBJ1-1; 10 positions match TRBD1. Looked up from germline, CDR1 is SGHAT and CDR2 is FQNNGV. V lost 1 base to trimming and J lost 4 bases; unmatched junction nucleotides: 12. The CDR3 totals 18 residues. In DNA, the CDR3 is TGTGCCAGCAGCTTAGTGGATCTGGGACAGGGGTACAGCACTGAAGCTTTCTTT. Protein: CASSLVDLGQGYSTEAFF.

With regard to this clonotype: The germline gene is not matched at one end of the junction; a read error may be the cause. V gene TRBV20-1 combines with J gene TRBJ2-7, with a tentative D call TRBD2 (6 bases). CDR3 length: 16 amino acids. In germline, CDR1 is DFQATT, CDR2 SNEGSKA (reference sequence). CDR3 sequence (DNA): TGCTGTGCTAGAGGCGTGAGTCCGGACTATATATACGAGCAGTACTTC. It codes for CCARGVSPDYIYEQYF.

The rearrangement uses TRBV27 and TRBJ2-7; 7 bases are shared with TRBD1. The CDR3 totals 16 residues. Trimming removed 2 bases from V and 3 bases from J; junction bases left unmatched: 10. Germline V gives CDR1 MNHEY, CDR2 SMNVEV (reference sequence). CDR3 sequence: CASSLTPDRAVYEQYF. The CDR3 DNA follows: TGTGCCAGCAGTTTAACCCCAGACAGGGCGGTCTACGAGCAGTACTTC.

The chain has TRBV27 and TRBJ2-1; 13 bases line up with TRBD2. Germline CDR1 is MNHEY and CDR2 is SMNVEV (reference sequence). This CDR3 contains 17 residues. With V trimmed by 5 bases and J by 8 bases, 12 bases remained unmatched. In nucleotides, the CDR3 is TGTGCCAGCAGTACACTACTAGCGGGAGGGCCTGGGGATGAGCAGTTCTTC. This gives the protein CASSTLLAGGPGDEQFF.

This chain connects TRBV19 to TRBJ2-1, with 9 bases matching TRBD2. The CDR3 totals 16 residues. CDR1 and CDR2 (germline): LNHDA, SQIVND (reference sequence). J was trimmed by 0 bases and V by 3 bases; bases with no gene match: 3. CDR3 loop: CASSMASGISYNEQFF. In nucleotides, the CDR3 is TGTGCCAGTAGTATGGCTAGCGGGATCTCCTACAATGAGCAGTTCTTC.

J is TRBJ2-3 and V is TRBV7-2; D may be TRBD1 or TRBD2 (5 bases each). Germline CDR1 SGHTA, CDR2 FQGNSA. V lost 5 bases and J 1 base, leaving 16 bases between the germline ends. The CDR3 runs 16 residues. The CDR3 bases are TGTGCCAGCAGCCTTTTTGTCGGGACCGGCACAGATACGCAGTATTTT. Translating gives CASSLFVGTGTDTQYF.

This clonotype was found many times. The rearrangement links TRBV6-5 to TRBJ2-7, with 10 bases identical to TRBD2. Unmatched junction bases numbered 3, after V lost 4 bases and J lost 6 bases. Germline V CDR1 and CDR2: MNHEY, SVGAGI. The CDR3 loop spans 13 amino acids. The CDR3 loop is CASSWTSGSEQYF. In nucleotides, the CDR3 is TGTGCCAGCAGTTGGACTAGCGGATCCGAGCAGTACTTC.

This chain connects TRBV5-1 to TRBJ2-2; 9 bases are shared with TRBD2. Germline V lookup: CDR1 SGHRS, CDR2 YFSETQ. The CDR3 sequence is 16 residues long. The junction had 4 bases not matched to a gene; V was cut back by 4 bases and J by 0 bases. Here the CDR3 DNA reads TGCGCCAGCAGCCTCCGACTAGCGGCGAACACCGGGGAGCTGTTTTTT. This codes for CASSLRLAANTGELFF. The entire variable domain, with the rest obtained from reference TRBV5-1 and TRBJ2-2, is as follows: KAGVTQTPRYLIKTRGQQVTLSCSPISGHRSVSWYQQTPGQGLQFLFEYFSETQRNKGNFPGRFSGRQFSNSRSEMNVSTLELGDSALYLCASSLRLAANTGELFFGEGSRLTVL.

This clonotype was seen repeatedly, ten times or more. V and J are TRBV12-3 or TRBV12-4 and TRBJ2-1; no clear D. The CDR3 is 10 amino acids. Trimming removed 5 bases at V and 7 bases at J, with 3 bases between. Here the CDR3 DNA reads TGTGCCAGCAGTGGTAATGAGCAGTTCTTC. It is translated as CASSGNEQFF.

The sample holds many counts of this clonotype. The chain has TRBV6-4 and TRBJ2-3; TRBD2 matches at 10 bases. The junction had 5 bases not matched to a gene; V was cut back by 6 bases and J by 2 bases. Germline loops: CDR1 MRHNA, CDR2 SNTAGT. This CDR3 is 15 amino acids long. CDR3 loop: CASRAGTSDTDTQYF. The CDR3 DNA sequence: TGTGCCAGCAGGGCCGGGACTAGCGACACAGATACGCAGTATTTT.

The rearrangement uses TRBV4-2 and TRBJ2-1, with 8 bases aligning to TRBD2. J lost 0 bases, V lost 0 bases, and 1 base had no gene match. Germline V gene data show CDR1 as LGHNA and CDR2 as YNFKEQ. The CDR3 is 16 residues long. The CDR3 is CASSQDSGNSYNEQFF. CDR3 coding DNA: TGTGCCAGCAGCCAAGATAGCGGGAACTCCTACAATGAGCAGTTCTTC.

The chain links TRBV20-1 to TRBJ2-7; D is possibly TRBD1 or TRBD2 (5 bases each). This CDR3 comprises 13 residues. Germline V gives CDR1 DFQATT, CDR2 SNEGSKA (reference sequence). V dropped 1 base and J dropped 0 bases, with 7 bases sitting between them. Here the CDR3 DNA reads TGCAGTGCTAGAGTGGGGGACTCCTACGAGCAGTACTTC. Its translation: CSARVGDSYEQYF.

The chain is built from TRBV20-1 and TRBJ2-7; D possibly corresponds to TRBD2 (5 bases). Germline assignment: CDR1 DFQATT and CDR2 SNEGSKA (reference sequence). V shed 0 bases and J shed 0 bases, with 12 bases lying between them. CDR3 size: 15 residues. The CDR3 nucleotides are TGCAGTGCTAGAGATCTTGGGGAGAGCTCCTACGAGCAGTACTTC. This encodes CSARDLGESSYEQYF.

This clonotype has at least ten counts. This chain joins TRBV7-9 and TRBJ2-1; maybe TRBD1 (6 bases). The germline V gene encodes CDR1 SEHNR and CDR2 FQNEAQ (reference sequence). There are 15 residues in the CDR3. V lost 2 bases to trimming and J lost 4 bases, with 12 bases between them. The CDR3 bases are TGTGCCAGCAGCTTACCAGGGGCAGCATACAATGAGCAGTTCTTC. Residues: CASSLPGAAYNEQFF.

This clonotype was detected a few times. The gene calls are TRBV7-6 and TRBJ1-5; D gene unclear. CDR1 is SGHVS, CDR2 FNYEAQ, per germline. V was pared by 6 bases and J by 2 bases, with 14 bases between. There are 15 residues in the CDR3. CDR3 nucleotide sequence: TGTGCCAGCAGTAATGAGGGCGTCGGCAATCAGCCCCAGCATTTT. It translates to CASSNEGVGNQPQHF.

The rearrangement uses TRBV12-3 or TRBV12-4 and TRBJ2-7, with D tentatively TRBD1 (5 bases). V was cut by 3 bases and J by 1 base, with 10 bases left in between. The CDR3 is made up of 14 amino acids. The CDR3 here is CASSLLPGSYEQYF. The CDR3 bases are TGTGCCAGCAGTTTGTTGCCAGGGTCCTACGAGCAGTACTTC.

This clonotype turned up a few times. This rearrangement joins TRBV15 to TRBJ2-1; 7 positions match TRBD2. The CDR3 runs to 18 residues. The V gene's germline CDR1 is LNHNV and CDR2 YYDKDF (reference sequence). V shed 0 bases and J 0 bases; nucleotides not matched to a gene: 8. Here the CDR3 reads CATSRDQASGSSYNEQFF. For the CDR3, the DNA is TGTGCCACCAGCAGAGATCAGGCTAGCGGCAGCTCCTACAATGAGCAGTTCTTC. Filled out from reference TRBV15 and TRBJ2-1, the complete variable domain reads DAMVIQNPRYQVTQFGKPVTLSCSQTLNHNVMYWYQQKSSQAPKLLFHYYDKDFNNEADTPDNFQSRRPNTSFCFLDIRSPGLGDTAMYLCATSRDQASGSSYNEQFFGPGTRLTVL.

Only a few counts were recorded for this clonotype. The chain carries TRBV15 and TRBJ2-1, with 9 bases identical to TRBD2. The CDR3 sequence is 18 residues long. J gave up 6 bases and V 0 bases, and 12 bases lay outside the gene matches. Germline CDR1 LNHNV, CDR2 YYDKDF (reference sequence). CDR3 sequence reads: CATSRDWLAGLWRNEQFF. The CDR3 DNA reads TGTGCCACCAGCAGAGATTGGCTAGCGGGACTCTGGCGCAATGAGCAGTTCTTC. The full variable domain, with the rest looked up from reference TRBV15 and TRBJ2-1, is DAMVIQNPRYQVTQFGKPVTLSCSQTLNHNVMYWYQQKSSQAPKLLFHYYDKDFNNEADTPDNFQSRRPNTSFCFLDIRSPGLGDTAMYLCATSRDWLAGLWRNEQFFGPGTRLTVL.

This clonotype appeared a few times. The chain uses TRBV29-1 and TRBJ2-1; D might be TRBD2 (5 bases). Germline CDR1 is SQVTM and CDR2 is ANQGSEA. The CDR3 is 15 amino acids. The V gene lost 4 bases and the J gene lost 8 bases, with 21 bases spanning the gap. CDR3 loop: CSVAEAMMNGYEQFF. The CDR3 DNA follows: TGCAGCGTTGCGGAGGCTATGATGAATGGCTATGAGCAGTTCTTC.

J is TRBJ2-7 and V is TRBV19; the match to TRBD1 covers 10 bases. The germline V gene has CDR1 LNHDA and CDR2 SQIVND (reference sequence). The ends lost 8 bases at V and 1 base at J; junction bases unmatched: 8. This CDR3 has 15 residues. CDR3 in DNA: TGTGCCAGTGCCAGGCGGGACAGGGGTTCCTACGAGCAGTACTTC. Translation: CASARRDRGSYEQYF.

This clonotype came up a few times. The genes are TRBV5-1 and TRBJ1-5; no reliable D call. V lost 4 bases, J lost 0 bases, and 20 bases lay in between. This CDR3 has 18 residues. The germline V gene encodes CDR1 SGHRS and CDR2 YFSETQ. The CDR3 region is CASSKNGRTKYSNQPQHF. CDR3 DNA sequence: TGCGCCAGCAGCAAGAACGGACGGACCAAATATAGCAATCAGCCCCAGCATTTT.

The V gene is TRBV20-1, the J gene TRBJ1-1; no clear D gene. The germline CDR1 and CDR2 sequences are DFQATT and SNEGSKA (reference sequence). CDR3 size: 13 residues. Trimming removed 0 bases from V and 8 bases from J, with 13 bases in between. The CDR3 is CSARDRRFPEAFF. The DNA for the CDR3 is TGCAGTGCTAGAGATCGTCGGTTCCCGGAAGCTTTCTTT.

This clonotype was recorded a few times. The junction departs from the called germline gene at one end, perhaps through a read error. The chain recombines TRBV7-7 with TRBJ2-5; TRBD2 might be the D (6 bases). Per the germline V gene, CDR1 is SSHAT and CDR2 is FNYEAQ (reference sequence). This CDR3 spans 15 amino acids. Here the CDR3 DNA reads TGTGCTAGCAGCTCCCGTAGCGGTTACCAAGAGACCCAGTACTTC. Protein: CASSSRSGYQETQYF.

The chain combines TRBV7-2 with TRBJ1-5; D ambiguous. Between the trimmed V and J ends, which lost 5 bases and 5 bases, there was a span of 13 bases. CDR1 is SGHTA and CDR2 is FQGNSA in the germline V gene. The CDR3 has 14 residues. The CDR3 DNA reads as TGTGCCAGCAGCCCCTCCCCGGGGTATCAGCCCCAGCATTTT. Translated, it gives CASSPSPGYQPQHF.

The chain combines TRBV29-1 with TRBJ2-2; 7 nucleotides line up with TRBD2. This CDR3 has 14 residues. Germline V gene lookup returns CDR1 SQVTM and CDR2 ANQGSEA. Germline trimming cut 2 bases from V and 1 base from J; bases unmatched to any gene: 1. DNA of the CDR3: TGCAGCGTTGAACTAGCGGAGAACACCGGGGAGCTGTTTTTT. It encodes CSVELAENTGELFF.

A word on this clonotype: In this CDR3 the conserved last residue, phenylalanine or tryptophan, is missing, so a read error is likely. The limits of the CDR3 on the DNA are not certain, so only TCRdb's listed CDR3 is given. This sequence joins TRBV7-3 and TRBJ2-7; TRBD2 is the table's D call, not checked against the DNA. Inclusive of both ends, the CDR3 amounts to 12 amino acids. The V gene's germline CDR1 is SGHTA and CDR2 FQGTGA. CDR3 sequence reads: CASSSTLAGRPK.